The rows below give T cell receptor beta chains drawn from one sample of a study of graft-versus-host responses after intestinal transplantation. Sequencing used immunoSEQ multiplex PCR; TCRdb keeps in-frame clones, though not all of them. The table has roughly 40,000 clones, about 89% seen once; the top ten hold under 2.5%. Sequenced here: PBMCs, sampled 314 days after intestinal transplant. The receptors derive from a human patient who received an intestinal transplant, so some T cells may come from the graft donor. CDR3s leave out the opening cysteine and the closing phenylalanine or tryptophan.

V	J	length	CDR3
TRBV9	TRBJ2-5	13	ASSVAAGDRETQY
TRBV14	TRBJ1-1	15	ASSQDRIGGRNTEAF
TRBV29-1	TRBJ2-7	10	SVTDSPYEQY
TRBV10-2	TRBJ2-7	12	ASSLGAESYEQY
TRBV11-2	TRBJ2-7	10	ASSLVSYEQY
TRBV6-1	TRBJ2-7	12	ASSEGTGGYEQY
TRBV4-1	TRBJ1-3	14	ASSQADGSSGNTIY
TRBV28	TRBJ1-2	11	ASSSTGGYGYT
TRBV28	TRBJ2-1	12	ASSFLTGNNEQF
TRBV4-1	TRBJ2-7	15	ASSQEPGLAGVYEQY
TRBV11-2	TRBJ2-2	11	ASTPGGRGELF
TRBV29-1	TRBJ2-7	13	SVEDHTGWKGEQY
TRBV5-4	TRBJ2-1	12	ASSLEDSYNEQF
TRBV6-5	TRBJ1-1	12	ASSEQSSITEAF
TRBV9	TRBJ1-4	13	ASSLSGGMVEKLF
TRBV7-3	TRBJ2-7	14	ASSLTGRADPYEQY
TRBV4-1	TRBJ2-3	13	ASSYSGGGTDTQY
TRBV28	TRBJ2-7	16	ASSLFMVRGRESYEQY
TRBV4-2	TRBJ2-7	14	ASSQDRVAGVYEQY
TRBV4-1	TRBJ1-1	13	ASSQDDLPNTEAF
TRBV21-1	TRBJ2-2	12	ASSKALSTGELF
TRBV27	TRBJ1-2	11	ASSSTGGYGYT
TRBV7-9	TRBJ1-5	12	ASSLAGGNQPQH
TRBV19	TRBJ2-3	9	ARWGTDTQY
TRBV15	TRBJ2-1	13	ATSRAGIGYNEQF
TRBV29-1	TRBJ2-1	13	SVPDRDRVYNEQF
TRBV29-1	TRBJ2-1	11	SVEGGAGNEQF
TRBV9	TRBJ2-7	13	ASSVGGGPAYEQY
TRBV21-1	TRBJ2-3	16	ASSKARRLADPTDTQY
TRBV4-1	TRBJ1-3	13	ASSPRKVGGNTIY
TRBV7-7	TRBJ2-1	13	ASSLSLTTYNEQF
TRBV4-1	TRBJ2-1	11	ASSPQGLGEQF
TRBV6-5	TRBJ2-7	12	ASSYDAGGGEQY
TRBV2	TRBJ1-1	10	ASSEGDTEAF
TRBV15	TRBJ1-6	14	ATSRDQGASSSPLH
TRBV2	TRBJ2-3	9	ASSEGYTQY
TRBV11-2	TRBJ2-2	13	ASSPGTWNTGELF
TRBV19	TRBJ1-1	16	ASSMGVRPGLSNTEAF
TRBV18	TRBJ2-1	15	ASSPTGTSGGQNEQF
TRBV19	TRBJ2-1	11	ASRLGGGVAQF
TRBV4-1	TRBJ1-6	13	ASSQEGQGSSPLH
TRBV6-5	TRBJ1-5	13	ASSYSRTGHQPQH
TRBV9	TRBJ1-1	12	ASSPGDSDTEAF
TRBV18	TRBJ2-3	14	ASSQPGTGQGNTQY
TRBV7-8	TRBJ1-2	10	ASSLAPGGYT
TRBV19	TRBJ1-2	17	ASSPRGGLWGRDPDGYT
TRBV29-1	TRBJ1-5	11	SVTGADNQPQH
TRBV7-9	TRBJ1-2	8	ASSLEAHT
TRBV2	TRBJ2-3	11	ASSDGYTDTQY
TRBV4-1	TRBJ2-1	13	ASSQERLTPNEQF
TRBV4-1	TRBJ2-7	13	ASSPDEGGAYEQY
TRBV7-3	TRBJ2-1	13	ASSQQGQGYNEQF
TRBV6-5	TRBJ1-2	10	ASRNRDYGYT
TRBV2	TRBJ1-1	15	ASSGPRDRGKNTEAF
TRBV6-5	TRBJ2-3	13	ASSPGTSSTDTQY
TRBV12-5	TRBJ2-1	13	ASGLAGGLGNEQF
TRBV7-3	TRBJ2-1	11	ASGLAGSNEQF
TRBV9	TRBJ2-2	12	ASSVLESTGELF
TRBV5-8	TRBJ1-3	16	ASSTFRAKFGWGNTIY